What follows describes a single T cell receptor beta chain. The antigen remains unidentified. The repertoire was sequenced with immunoSEQ multiplex PCR; TCRdb's copy has only in-frame clones and lacks some. The table has 100,000 to 150,000 clones, approximately 88% seen once; the top ten hold roughly 5.4%. The data originate from a study of T cell responses to AZD1222 COVID-19 vaccine. General study points: Reports say nearly half of spike-specific TCRs go after unmutated variant regions. With dominance at 160-218 and 743-854, vaccine-associated CD4 TCRs spanned spike. It was only a handful of AZD1222 recipients who were seropositive at baseline.

The length of the CDR3 is 16 residues. The germline V gene encodes CDR1 SGHTA and CDR2 FQGNSA. V shed 5 bases, J shed 1 base, and the junction held 8 bases outside the gene matches. This clonotype was sampled from an adult in good health. The sequencing used peripheral blood, collected on day 0 of AZD1222 vaccination. The J gene is TRBJ1-1, the V gene TRBV7-2; 9 bases align to TRBD1. CDR3 region: CASSPRTGVSNTEAFF. The CDR3 DNA follows: TGTGCCAGCAGCCCCCGGACAGGGGTTTCGAACACTGAAGCTTTCTTT. Variable domain in full (rest from reference TRBV7-2 and TRBJ1-1): GAGVSQSPSNKVTEKGKDVELRCDPISGHTALYWYRQSLGQGLEFLIYFQGNSAPDKSGLPSDRFSAERTGGSVSTLTIQRTQQEDSAVYLCASSPRTGVSNTEAFFGQGTRLTVV.